These T cell receptor beta chains were read from a single sample in a study of cytomegalovirus exposure and HLA in healthy donors. Sequenced by immunoSEQ multiplex PCR; TCRdb stores in-frame clones only, minus some. The data contain around 99,000 clones, around 85% of them singletons. Sequencing input: PBMCs. These receptors came from a man under 40 in good health and CMV-seronegative. The CDR3 runs from the conserved cysteine through the conserved F or W. Each record gives: clone size, J gene, V gene, D gene, CDR3 protein, CDR3 DNA. D genes are given only for firm matches. A row's size may be missing; if present it is once, few, many or a size class.

>.|TRBJ2-5|TRBV4-1|TRBD1
CASSQVRGQVLKETQYF
TGCGCCAGCAGCCAAGTTAGGGGACAGGTCCTAAAAGAGACCCAGTACTTC
>few|TRBJ2-1|TRBV5-6|TRBD2
CASSPGLAGMIEQFF
TGTGCCAGCAGCCCGGGACTAGCGGGTATGATTGAGCAGTTCTTC
>.|TRBJ1-5|TRBV10-2|TRBD1
CASSDPGTDSNQPQHF
TGCGCCAGCAGTGATCCCGGGACAGATAGCAATCAGCCCCAGCATTTT
>.|TRBJ1-2|TRBV27|.
CASRPQSFYGYTF
TGTGCCAGCAGACCACAGAGCTTTTATGGCTACACCTTC
>.|TRBJ1-6|TRBV2|.
CASSEEGTSSSPLHF
TGTGCCAGCAGTGAAGAGGGGACTAGCAGCTCACCCCTCCACTTT
>.|TRBJ1-1|TRBV27|.
CASSSRVNTEAFF
TGTGCCAGCAGTTCCAGGGTGAACACTGAAGCTTTCTTT
>.|TRBJ1-2|TRBV20-1|.
CSARTEGGYTF
TGCAGTGCCAGGACAGAAGGAGGCTACACCTTC
>.|TRBJ2-2|TRBV6-5|.
CASSPRGLTGELFF
TGTGCCAGCAGTCCCCGGGGACTCACCGGGGAGCTGTTTTTT
>.|TRBJ1-5|TRBV13|TRBD1
CASSLGGQGWQPQHF
TGTGCCAGCAGCTTAGGAGGACAGGGGTGGCAGCCCCAGCATTTT
>.|TRBJ1-2|TRBV4-1|.
CASSQSGRGNYGYTF
TGCGCCAGCAGCCAAAGTGGTAGAGGCAACTATGGCTACACCTTC
>.|TRBJ2-5|TRBV5-4|TRBD1
CASRSGQDQETQYF
TGTGCCAGCAGGTCTGGACAGGATCAAGAGACCCAGTACTTC
>.|TRBJ2-1|TRBV15|.
CATSRGGHNEQFF
TGTGCCACCAGCAGAGGGGGCCACAATGAGCAGTTCTTC
>.|TRBJ1-2|TRBV18|TRBD1
CASSPNRGGYTF
TGTGCCAGCTCACCGAACAGGGGTGGCTACACCTTC
>.|TRBJ2-5|TRBV11-2|TRBD2
CASSLWLAGGPGETQYF
TGTGCCAGCAGCTTGTGGCTAGCGGGGGGGCCCGGGGAGACCCAGTACTTC
>.|TRBJ2-2|TRBV6-5|TRBD1
CASRRTGNTGELFF
TGTGCCAGCAGACGGACAGGGAACACCGGGGAGCTGTTTTTT
>.|TRBJ2-7|TRBV10-3|TRBD1
CAISESGGAPYEQYF
TGTGCCATCAGTGAGTCAGGGGGCGCCCCCTACGAGCAGTACTTC
>.|TRBJ1-1|TRBV7-2|.
CASTWNRVTEAFF
TGTGCCAGCACCTGGAACAGGGTAACTGAAGCTTTCTTT
>.|TRBJ1-2|TRBV25-1|.
CASSAQGLGYTF
TGTGCCAGCAGTGCCCAGGGACTTGGCTACACCTTC
>.|TRBJ2-7|TRBV2|.
CASLDGLFSYEQYF
TGTGCCAGCCTTGACGGACTTTTCTCCTACGAGCAGTACTTC
>.|TRBJ1-2|TRBV7-3|TRBD1
CASSPGGVGYTF
TGTGCCAGCAGTCCAGGGGGCGTTGGCTACACCTTC
>.|TRBJ2-1|TRBV19|.
CASSIAGNEQFF
TGTGCCAGTAGTATAGCAGGGAATGAGCAGTTCTTC
>.|TRBJ2-7|TRBV28|.
CASGTLVYEQYF
TGTGCCAGCGGGACACTAGTCTACGAGCAGTACTTC
>.|TRBJ2-7|TRBV30|TRBD2
CAWRVPGLAGVRKNYEQYF
TGTGCCTGGAGGGTTCCTGGACTAGCGGGAGTTCGAAAAAACTACGAGCAGTACTTC
>.|TRBJ1-6|TRBV11-2|.
CASSFQVSGSPLHF
TGTGCCAGCAGCTTCCAGGTATCGGGATCACCCCTCCACTTT
>.|TRBJ2-3|TRBV6-1|TRBD2
CASSGRLAGGSDTQYF
TGTGCCAGCAGTGGAAGACTAGCGGGAGGGTCAGATACGCAGTATTTT
>once|TRBJ2-1|TRBV18|.
CASSPLTDYNEQFF
TGTGCCAGCTCACCCCTTACAGATTACAATGAGCAGTTCTTC
>.|TRBJ2-2|TRBV30|TRBD1
CAWDGTGPTGELFF
TGTGCCTGGGACGGGACAGGGCCCACCGGGGAGCTGTTTTTT
>.|TRBJ2-5|TRBV18|TRBD1
CASSPLGTVKETQYF
TGTGCCAGCTCACCACTTGGGACAGTAAAAGAGACCCAGTACTTC
>.|TRBJ2-2|TRBV11-2|.
CASSFNLGQAGELFF
TGTGCCAGCAGCTTTAACCTGGGGCAGGCCGGGGAGCTGTTTTTT
>.|TRBJ2-5|TRBV6-5|.
CASSHKGGGGETQYF
TGTGCCAGCAGTCATAAGGGAGGGGGTGGAGAGACCCAGTACTTC
>.|TRBJ1-2|TRBV19|.
CASSPGTNYGYTF
TGTGCCAGTAGCCCCGGGACTAACTATGGCTACACCTTC
>.|TRBJ1-2|TRBV6-1|TRBD1
CASRWGQAYYGYTF
TGTGCCAGCAGGTGGGGACAGGCCTACTATGGCTACACCTTC
>.|TRBJ2-1|TRBV5-1|TRBD2
CASSLFAGGHNEQFF
TGCGCCAGCAGCTTGTTTGCGGGGGGGCACAATGAGCAGTTCTTC
>.|TRBJ1-6|TRBV9|TRBD1
CASSVSTPGQGSPLHF
TGTGCCAGCAGCGTATCAACTCCGGGACAGGGATCACCCCTCCACTTT
>few|TRBJ2-4|TRBV2|.
CASSDPSVVDIQYF
TGTGCCAGCAGTGACCCCAGTGTTGTGGACATTCAGTACTTC
>.|TRBJ2-5|TRBV10-3|.
CATLRDRGWETQYF
TGTGCCACCCTTCGGGACCGGGGGTGGGAGACCCAGTACTTC
>once|TRBJ2-3|TRBV4-2|TRBD2
CASSQGTSGRRNTQYF
TGTGCCAGCAGCCAGGGGACTAGCGGGAGGAGAAATACGCAGTATTTT
>.|TRBJ2-7|TRBV14|.
CASSQVRTAAYEQYF
TGTGCCAGCAGCCAAGTCCGGACAGCCGCCTACGAGCAGTACTTC
>.|TRBJ2-1|TRBV5-4|.
CASSPGQRNNEQFF
TGTGCCAGCAGCCCAGGACAGAGAAACAATGAGCAGTTCTTC
>.|TRBJ2-5|TRBV14|TRBD1
CASSQAGTEYF
TGTGCCAGCAGCCAAGCCGGGACAGAGTACTTC
>.|TRBJ2-3|TRBV7-3|.
CASSLIASSTDTQYF
TGTGCCAGCAGCCTCATAGCGTCTAGCACAGATACGCAGTATTTT
>.|TRBJ1-2|TRBV6-5|TRBD1
CASSYGQGARGYTF
TGTGCCAGCAGTTACGGGCAGGGGGCGCGTGGCTACACCTTC
>few|TRBJ1-5|TRBV19|.
CASKNQGNQPQHF
TGTGCCAGTAAAAATCAGGGAAATCAGCCCCAGCATTTT
>.|TRBJ2-5|TRBV20-1|.
CSAKFQKTQYF
TGCAGTGCTAAATTCCAGAAGACCCAGTACTTC
>.|TRBJ2-7|TRBV5-8|.
CASSLRLDSGEQYF
TGTGCCAGCAGCCTGCGACTAGATTCGGGTGAGCAGTACTTC
>.|TRBJ2-2|TRBV6-1|TRBD1
CASRGQGVPGELFF
TGTGCCAGCAGGGGACAGGGGGTACCCGGGGAGCTGTTTTTT
>medium-sized|TRBJ1-2|TRBV6-1|.
CASSEGESNGYTF
TGTGCCAGCAGTGAAGGAGAAAGTAATGGCTACACCTTC
>once|TRBJ1-2|TRBV30|TRBD1
CAWSGGQGYGYTF
TGTGCCTGGAGTGGGGGACAGGGATATGGCTACACCTTC
>once|TRBJ1-2|TRBV9|TRBD1
CASSALQGLVDGYTF
TGTGCCAGCAGCGCCTTACAGGGGTTAGTGGATGGCTACACCTTC
>.|TRBJ2-7|TRBV5-1|.
CASSLVGGEQYF
TGCGCCAGCAGCTTGGTAGGGGGCGAGCAGTACTTC
>.|TRBJ1-1|TRBV19|.
CASTLGGTAFF
TGTGCCAGTACCCTCGGGGGGACAGCTTTCTTT
>.|TRBJ1-6|TRBV6-5|.
CASSYSPNSPLHF
TGTGCCAGCAGTTACTCTCCAAATTCACCCCTCCACTTT
>.|TRBJ1-1|TRBV5-6|TRBD1
CASSLRLGQMNTEAFF
TGTGCCAGCAGCTTGCGCTTGGGACAGATGAACACTGAAGCTTTCTTT